One and the same sample provided the 21 T cell receptor beta chains below, sequenced in a study of blood T cell repertoires in COVID-19. Sequencing was performed with immunoSEQ multiplex PCR; in TCRdb, only in-frame clones are kept and a portion is missing. Altogether 150,000 to 200,000 clones are present, roughly 85% being singletons, with the ten largest covering roughly 19%. Sequencing was performed on PBMCs or T cells enriched from blood (not recorded which). The source is a woman between 65 and 79 years old in a cohort exposed to, infected with or recovered from COVID-19 (not recorded which).

The rearrangement uses TRBV4-1 and TRBJ2-7, with TRBD2 as a possible D gene (5 bases). V was trimmed by 3 bases and J by 2 bases, leaving 8 bases between them. CDR3 length: 13 residues. Germline-derived CDR1 and CDR2 are MGHRA and YSYEKL. The CDR3, as DNA: TGCGCCAGCAGCCATCTCGGGGCCTACGAGCAGTACTTC. Encoded protein: CASSHLGAYEQYF.

The chain has TRBV18 and TRBJ1-6; D unresolved. The CDR3 length is 15 residues. CDR1 and CDR2 (germline): KGHSH, LQKENI. The V gene lost 3 bases and the J gene lost 0 bases, with 6 bases spanning the gap. The CDR3 loop reads CASSPASSYNSPLHF. DNA for the CDR3: TGTGCCAGCTCACCCGCCAGCTCCTATAATTCACCCCTCCACTTT.

The chain carries TRBV7-2 and TRBJ2-3; a weak D match, TRBD1 (6 bases). Trimming removed 5 bases from V and 5 bases from J, with 14 bases in between. The CDR3 is 14 amino acids. Germline lookup yields CDR1 SGHTA and CDR2 FQGNSA. The CDR3 sequence is CASSPSTGIDTQYF. The DNA of the CDR3 is TGTGCCAGCAGCCCGTCAACAGGGATAGATACGCAGTATTTT. Using reference TRBV7-2 and TRBJ2-3 for the parts outside the CDR3, the full variable domain is GAGVSQSPSNKVTEKGKDVELRCDPISGHTALYWYRQSLGQGLEFLIYFQGNSAPDKSGLPSDRFSAERTGGSVSTLTIQRTQQEDSAVYLCASSPSTGIDTQYFGPGTRLTVL.

The chain employs TRBV28 and TRBJ2-1; 10 bases agree with TRBD2. The ends lost 2 bases at V and 12 bases at J; junction bases unmatched: 7. The CDR3 has 14 residues. Germline V gene sequence: CDR1 MDHEN, CDR2 SYDVKM. The CDR3 DNA reads TGTGCCAGCAGTTTACCCAGGACTAGCGGATGGCAGTTCTTC. Amino acids: CASSLPRTSGWQFF.

This chain uses TRBV5-1 with TRBJ2-1; the D gene is possibly TRBD2 (6 bases). The V end lost 2 bases, the J end lost 0 bases, and 15 bases lay between the germline ends. Looked up from germline, CDR1 is SGHRS and CDR2 is YFSETQ. The length of the CDR3 is 17 residues. The CDR3 DNA reads TGCGCCAGCAGCTTAAGTTCTAGCGCCCTCTCCTACAATGAGCAGTTCTTC. This translates into CASSLSSSALSYNEQFF.

The chain employs TRBV7-9 and TRBJ2-1, with 8 bases fitting TRBD2. This CDR3 contains 15 residues. J lost 5 bases, V lost 2 bases, and 5 bases had no gene match. Germline assignment: CDR1 SEHNR and CDR2 FQNEAQ (reference sequence). The CDR3 is CASSLILADHNEQFF. The CDR3 nucleotides are TGTGCCAGCAGCTTAATACTAGCGGACCACAATGAGCAGTTCTTC.

This clone was detected a few times. CDR3 sequence: CATSDLQQGGRGTGELFF. The CDR3 DNA reads TGTGCCACCAGTGATTTGCAACAGGGGGGACGTGGCACCGGGGAGCTGTTTTTT. The rearrangement joins TRBV24-1 to TRBJ2-2; 8 bases map to TRBD1. Trimming took 0 bases from V and 4 from J; bases not matched to a gene: 9. There are 18 residues in the CDR3. Germline CDR1 KGHDR, CDR2 SFDVKD.

This clone has just a few counts. This chain connects TRBV3-1 (or the pseudogene TRBV3-2) to TRBJ2-5, with TRBD2 matching over 15 bases. Germline values: CDR1 LGHDT, CDR2 YNNKEL (reference sequence). The CDR3 is made up of 17 amino acids. Trimming at V came to 4 bases and at J to 3 bases, leaving 6 bases not matched to a gene. CDR3: CASSPLGLAGGEETQYF. Written as DNA, the CDR3 is TGTGCCAGCAGCCCCCTGGGACTAGCGGGAGGTGAAGAGACCCAGTACTTC.

Many counts were recorded for this clone. CDR3 nucleotide sequence: TGTGCCAGCAGTTTAATGGCAGGGGGTACAAGTCAGCCCCAGCATTTT. It codes for CASSLMAGGTSQPQHF. The rearrangement uses TRBV28 and TRBJ1-5; TRBD1 matches at 7 bases. The length of the CDR3 is 16 residues. Trimming removed 2 bases from V and 6 bases from J; junction bases left unmatched: 10. CDR1 MDHEN and CDR2 SYDVKM come from the germline V gene.

The genes are TRBV18 and TRBJ1-5; no firm D call. Trimming removed 2 bases at V and 7 bases at J, with 12 bases between. Germline lookup yields CDR1 KGHSH and CDR2 LQKENI. This CDR3 has 14 residues. CDR3 DNA: TGTGCCAGCTCACCAGAGAGTAGCGGGCAGCCCCAGCATTTT. Residues: CASSPESSGQPQHF.

V is TRBV5-1 and J is TRBJ1-2; 8 bases map to TRBD1. The V and J ends lost 0 bases and 8 bases, in that order; junction bases with no gene match: 6. CDR1 is SGHRS and CDR2 is YFSETQ in the germline V gene. The CDR3 runs 14 residues. The CDR3 bases are TGCGCCAGCAGCTTGGGAGGACAGGGCAACGGCTACACCTTC. It yields the protein CASSLGGQGNGYTF. The variable domain in full, with the rest retrieved from reference TRBV5-1 and TRBJ1-2, is KAGVTQTPRYLIKTRGQQVTLSCSPISGHRSVSWYQQTPGQGLQFLFEYFSETQRNKGNFPGRFSGRQFSNSRSEMNVSTLELGDSALYLCASSLGGQGNGYTFGSGTRLTVV.

The chain is built from TRBV11-1 and TRBJ2-1, with 13 positions matching TRBD2. The ends lost 5 bases at V and 4 bases at J; junction bases unmatched: 5. The CDR3 is 16 residues long. The germline CDR1 and CDR2 sequences are SGHAT and FQDESV (reference sequence). This chain's CDR3 is CASSPRTSGSYNEQFF. The CDR3 nucleotides are TGTGCCAGCAGCCCGAGGACTAGCGGGAGTTACAATGAGCAGTTCTTC.

The J gene is TRBJ2-1, the V gene TRBV7-9; D not certain. Germline V gives CDR1 SEHNR, CDR2 FQNEAQ (reference sequence). Trimming took 2 bases from V and 15 from J, leaving 11 bases between them. The CDR3 has 11 amino acids. CDR3 nucleotides: TGTGCCAGCAGCTTACTCAGGATGATGTTCTTC. Its translation is CASSLLRMMFF.

The chain couples TRBV18 to TRBJ2-7, with D unresolved. CDR3 length equals 12 residues. From germline, CDR1 is KGHSH and CDR2 LQKENI. V gave up 2 bases and J gave up 3 bases, with 5 bases separating them. The CDR3 spells CASSPTGYEQYF. The CDR3, as DNA: TGTGCCAGCTCACCAACCGGCTACGAGCAGTACTTC.

V usage is TRBV30 and J usage is TRBJ1-2, with 7 bases fitting TRBD1. The junction had 0 bases not matched to a gene; V was cut back by 1 base and J by 4 bases. CDR1 and CDR2 from the germline V gene are GTSNPN and SVGIG (reference sequence). The CDR3 is made up of 12 amino acids. CDR3 DNA: TGTGCCTGGAGTGCAGGGGGCTATGGCTACACCTTC. It codes for CAWSAGGYGYTF.

The chain couples TRBV29-1 to TRBJ2-5; perhaps TRBD1 as D (5 bases). The CDR3 is 12 amino acids. Looked up from germline, CDR1 is SQVTM and CDR2 is ANQGSEA. Trimming removed 4 bases from V and 5 bases from J, with 11 bases in between. Here the CDR3 reads CSVAGSGETQYF. CDR3 nucleotides: TGCAGCGTTGCAGGGTCCGGGGAGACCCAGTACTTC.

As DNA, the CDR3 is TGTGCCAGCAGTGGCACTAGCGGGAGTGAGTCCGATGAGCAGTTCTTC. It yields the protein CASSGTSGSESDEQFF. The rearrangement links TRBV25-1 to TRBJ2-1; TRBD2 matches 11 bases. CDR3 length equals 16 residues. With V trimmed by 4 bases and J by 8 bases, 10 bases remained unmatched. CDR1 and CDR2 (germline): MGHDK, SYGVNS.

In its sample, this clone was seen once. The V and J genes are TRBV28 and TRBJ1-6, with D unresolved. The CDR3 runs to 13 residues. In germline, CDR1 is MDHEN, CDR2 SYDVKM. Trimming removed 4 bases at V and 14 bases at J, with 15 bases between. For the CDR3, the DNA is TGTGCCAGCAGTTACCGAAGGTTTGGAGCCCTCCACTTT. Translation gives CASSYRRFGALHF.

This sequence joins TRBV7-8 and TRBJ2-1; TRBD2 matches 14 bases. The V and J ends lost 4 bases and 9 bases, in that order; junction bases with no gene match: 20. CDR1 and CDR2 from the germline V gene are SGHVS and FQNEAQ. The CDR3 spans 20 residues. In nucleotides, the CDR3 is TGTGCCAGCAGCTGGAGGGGGGGGCAGGGACTAGCGGGAGTGGGAGGTGAGCAGTTCTTC. As protein: CASSWRGGQGLAGVGGEQFF.

This rearrangement joins TRBV29-1 to TRBJ2-5, with TRBD2 matching over 9 bases. The length of the CDR3 is 13 residues. J gave up 5 bases and V 1 base, and 2 bases lay outside the gene matches. Germline V gene sequence: CDR1 SQVTM, CDR2 ANQGSEA. The CDR3 region has the DNA TGCAGCGTTGAAGTAGGACTAGCGGAGACCCAGTACTTC. The encoded protein is CSVEVGLAETQYF.

This clone was picked up a small number of times. This chain joins TRBV5-4 and TRBJ1-2, with D perhaps matching TRBD1 (6 bases). The CDR3 sequence is 15 residues long. CDR1 SGHNT and CDR2 YYREEE come from the germline V gene (reference sequence). V shed 5 bases and J shed 2 bases, with 16 bases lying between them. The CDR3 DNA sequence: TGTGCCAGCAGGCCAACCGGACAGAGCAACTATGGCTACACCTTC. It yields the protein CASRPTGQSNYGYTF.